Below are 13 T cell receptor beta chains sequenced from a single sample in a study of cytomegalovirus exposure and HLA in healthy donors. The PCR made use of 60 Vbeta and 13 Jbeta primers. Produced via immunoSEQ multiplex PCR; TCRdb's table is partial and in-frame only. The data show 170,000 or so clones, about 80% seen once. Sequencing was performed on PBMCs. These receptors originate from a boy between 10 and 17 years old in good health and CMV-seronegative.

V usage is TRBV27 and J usage is TRBJ2-7, with 10 bases aligning to TRBD2. This CDR3 is 14 amino acids long. Looked up from germline, CDR1 is MNHEY and CDR2 is SMNVEV (reference sequence). The junction had 4 bases not matched to a gene; V was cut back by 4 bases and J by 4 bases. The CDR3, as DNA: TGTGCCAGCAGTTCCGAGCGGGAGGGGTACGAGCAGTACTTC. Its protein is CASSSEREGYEQYF.

The gene calls are TRBV7-6 and TRBJ2-1, with TRBD2 matching over 7 bases. Trimming took 5 bases from V and 6 from J; bases not matched to a gene: 10. Germline CDR1 and CDR2: SGHVS and FNYEAQ. CDR3 length: 15 residues. The CDR3 nucleotides read TGTGCCAGCAGCCCCCGGTACGAGCGGGGCAATGAGCAGTTCTTC. Translated, it gives CASSPRYERGNEQFF.

The J gene is TRBJ1-1, the V gene TRBV6-6; TRBD1 agrees at 9 bases. The germline gives CDR1 MNHNY, CDR2 SVGAGI (reference sequence). This CDR3 is built from 14 residues. With 2 bases clipped from V and 3 bases from J, the junction kept 1 base outside the gene matches. The CDR3 region is CASSYGQGYTEAFF. The CDR3 DNA reads TGTGCCAGCAGTTACGGACAGGGGTACACTGAAGCTTTCTTT.

As for this clone: Sequence at one end of the junction differs from germline and may be a read error. This rearrangement joins TRBV7-9 to TRBJ1-1; D possibly corresponds to TRBD1 (6 bases). Looked up from germline, CDR1 is SEHNR and CDR2 is FQNEAQ (reference sequence). The CDR3 totals 16 residues. CDR3 residues: CSSSPGERWAHTEAFF. The CDR3 nucleotides read TGTTCCAGCTCCCCAGGGGAAAGGTGGGCGCACACTGAGGCTTTCTTT.

V gene TRBV29-1 combines with J gene TRBJ2-7; no clear D gene. The germline V gene encodes CDR1 SQVTM and CDR2 ANQGSEA. The CDR3 totals 11 residues. Between the trimmed V and J ends, which lost 4 bases and 4 bases, there was a span of 8 bases. The CDR3: CSVVQAYEQYF. CDR3 nucleotides: TGCAGCGTTGTTCAGGCTTACGAGCAGTACTTC.

This clone was recorded once. This chain joins TRBV30 and TRBJ1-1; D possibly corresponds to TRBD1 (5 bases). V was trimmed by 5 bases and J by 9 bases, leaving 10 bases between them. Germline CDR1 reads GTSNPN; CDR2 reads SVGIG (reference sequence). The CDR3 has 10 residues. The DNA of the CDR3 is TGTGCCTGGGGGAGGGGACAAGCTTTCTTT. This gives the protein CAWGRGQAFF.

The chain links TRBV6-1 to TRBJ2-5, with D possibly matching TRBD2 (5 bases). V lost 4 bases, J lost 5 bases, and 8 bases lay in between. The germline CDR1 and CDR2 sequences are MNHNS and SASEGT. The CDR3 spans 12 residues. For the CDR3, the DNA is TGTGCCAGCAGTGTATTAGCGGAGACCCAGTACTTC. This gives the protein CASSVLAETQYF.

This clone was seen only once. The V and J genes are TRBV29-1 and TRBJ1-1; a weak D match, TRBD1 (5 bases). The V gene's germline CDR1 is SQVTM and CDR2 ANQGSEA. The germline V and J ends were trimmed by 6 bases and 3 bases, with 20 bases remaining between them. The CDR3 covers 15 residues. CDR3 amino acids: CSVGAPGVGYTEAFF. The CDR3 coding sequence is TGCAGCGTCGGCGCACCGGGGGTAGGGTACACTGAAGCTTTCTTT.

This clone was seen only once. This sequence joins TRBV4-3 and TRBJ2-1; a weak D match, TRBD2 (5 bases). The CDR3 consists of 16 residues. The V and J ends lost 4 bases and 0 bases respectively, with 13 bases between them. The V gene's germline CDR1 is LGHNA and CDR2 YSLEER. CDR3 protein: CASSRDGGFSYNEQFF. Here the CDR3 DNA reads TGCGCCAGCAGCCGAGACGGAGGATTCTCCTACAATGAGCAGTTCTTC.

V and J are TRBV30 and TRBJ2-7, with 13 bases that match TRBD2. V lost 4 bases and J lost 2; bases outside the gene matches: 8. There are 16 residues in the CDR3. Germline lookup yields CDR1 GTSNPN and CDR2 SVGIG (reference sequence). The CDR3 DNA reads as TGTGCCTGGAAAGGGGGACTAGCGGGGAAGCCCTACGAGCAGTACTTC. Its protein product is CAWKGGLAGKPYEQYF.

On this clone: One end of the junction is discordant with germline, which a read error may explain. As DNA, the CDR3 is TGTTCCAGCAGCTTACTGGGACAGGCAGATTACGAGCAGTACTTC. It yields the protein CSSSLLGQADYEQYF. V and J are TRBV7-9 and TRBJ2-7; 8 bases are a match to TRBD1. Germline-derived CDR1 and CDR2 are SEHNR and FQNEAQ (reference sequence). The CDR3 loop spans 15 amino acids.

The chain combines TRBV11-2 with TRBJ1-1; TRBD1 aligns across 7 bases. Germline V gene sequence: CDR1 SGHAT, CDR2 FQNNGV. This CDR3 is 15 amino acids long. The trim removed 5 bases at V and 1 base at J, leaving 7 bases unmatched. The CDR3 DNA reads TGTGCCAGCAGCACCGCGGACAGGCCGAACACTGAAGCTTTCTTT. Encoded protein: CASSTADRPNTEAFF. The variable domain in full, with the rest retrieved from reference TRBV11-2 and TRBJ1-1, is EAGVAQSPRYKIIEKRQSVAFWCNPISGHATLYWYQQILGQGPKLLIQFQNNGVVDDSQLPKDRFSAERLKGVDSTLKIQPAKLEDSAVYLCASSTADRPNTEAFFGQGTRLTVV.

This clone has only a few counts. The rearrangement links TRBV5-6 to TRBJ1-1; D might be TRBD1 (6 bases). Germline V gives CDR1 SGHDT, CDR2 YYEEEE. Trimming left V 3 bases short and J 4 bases short, with 10 bases between. The CDR3 is 13 residues long. The CDR3 is CASSWNRVTEAFF. CDR3 bases: TGTGCCAGCAGCTGGAACAGGGTCACTGAAGCTTTCTTT.